Following are 10 T cell receptor beta chains from one sample sequenced in a study of Graves' ophthalmopathy and Graves' hyperthyroidism (dated by TCRdb to the late 2010s). The sample was run on an Illumina HiSeq 2000. For repertoire sequencing, the TCR beta CDR3 regions were amplified from RNA transcripts. A first-round RT-PCR used HTBI primers with the Qiagen OneStep RT-PCR kit, followed by a second-round multiplex PCR, size selection and purification. Clones were called with MiXCR by TCRdb after fastp trimmed the public reads at Q25, and only in-frame beta chains were retained. Under each unique CDR3 protein, matching rows form one entry showing the most common genes and DNA. The sample contains about 400,000 distinct CDR3 sequences, roughly 20% of them found a single time. Together, the top ten hold approximately 3% of the sample. Material for sequencing was peripheral blood. The receptors originated from a young woman with stable Graves' hyperthyroidism. Donor details come from another sample of the same person, matched by shared clones.

This clonotype was seen repeatedly, ten times or more. The V gene is TRBV2, the J gene TRBJ2-5, with TRBD1 matching 7 bases. With 2 bases clipped from V and 3 bases from J, the junction kept 6 bases outside the gene matches. Germline CDR1 SNHLY, CDR2 FYNNEI. This CDR3 comprises 15 residues. CDR3 amino acids: CASSEWWGQKETQYF. CDR3 coding DNA: TGTGCCAGCAGTGAATGGTGGGGACAGAAAGAGACCCAGTACTTC.

This clonotype showed up many times. The J gene is TRBJ1-5, the V gene TRBV28; D gene ambiguous. Germline loops: CDR1 MDHEN, CDR2 SYDVKM. The V gene lost 5 bases and the J gene lost 1 base, with 15 bases spanning the gap. This CDR3 is built from 16 residues. The CDR3 protein is CASSLRQGKSNQPQHF. CDR3 DNA: TGTGCCAGCAGTCTTCGGCAAGGGAAAAGCAATCAGCCCCAGCATTTT.

This clonotype was recorded many times. This chain links TRBV20-1 with TRBJ2-7, with 9 bases lining up with TRBD1. Germline CDR1 and CDR2: DFQATT and SNEGSKA (reference sequence). V was clipped by 5 bases and J by 5 bases; unmatched bases: 4. The CDR3 loop spans 12 amino acids. The DNA of the CDR3 is TGCAGTGCTGAGGACAGGGGTGACGAGCAGTACTTC. Its protein product is CSAEDRGDEQYF.

In this sample, this clonotype turned up many times. The chain joins TRBV10-3 to TRBJ2-5; 7 bases map to TRBD2. CDR1 and CDR2 from the germline V gene are ENHRY and SYGVKD. After removal of 3 bases from V and 2 bases from J, the junction contained 6 bases not matched to a gene. The CDR3 sequence is 15 residues long. The CDR3 nucleotides read TGTGCCATCAGTGACCTCGGGGGGAGACAAGAGACCCAGTACTTC. It codes for CAISDLGGRQETQYF.

In nucleotides, the CDR3 is TGTGCCAGCAGCAAACGGACTAGCGGGGGCAAGACCCAGTACTTC. The encoded protein is CASSKRTSGGKTQYF. J is TRBJ2-5 and V is TRBV7-8; 13 bases map to TRBD2. The junction had 6 bases not matched to a gene; V was cut back by 5 bases and J by 6 bases. Germline V gives CDR1 SGHVS, CDR2 FQNEAQ. This CDR3 is 15 amino acids long.

This clonotype was counted at least ten times. The CDR3 loop is CASSLWGTGGYNTEAFF. CDR3 coding DNA: TGTGCCAGCAGTTTATGGGGGACAGGGGGATACAACACTGAAGCTTTCTTT. The chain has TRBV28 and TRBJ1-1, with TRBD1 matching 11 bases. Trimming took 0 bases from V and 2 from J; bases not matched to a gene: 5. CDR1 is MDHEN and CDR2 is SYDVKM in the germline V gene. The CDR3 spans 17 residues.

About this clonotype itself: It may be a read error: a sequence one base away is much more abundant. This sequence joins TRBV20-1 and TRBJ2-7, with 7 positions matching TRBD2. This CDR3 comprises 12 residues. In germline, CDR1 is DFQATT, CDR2 SNEGSKA (reference sequence). Trimming removed 5 bases from V and 5 bases from J; junction bases left unmatched: 6. CDR3 in DNA: TGCAGTGCTCAAGCGGGGAACGACGAGCAGTACTTC. The encoded protein is CSAQAGNDEQYF.

In this sample, this clonotype turned up many times. The chain is built from TRBV2 and TRBJ1-2; a weak D match, TRBD1 (6 bases). CDR1 and CDR2 from the germline V gene are SNHLY and FYNNEI. The CDR3 is made up of 13 amino acids. V was pared by 8 bases and J by 4 bases, with 14 bases between. The CDR3 nucleotides are TGTGCCAGCCGGCGTGGAGGGGGCTATGGCTACACCTTC. Protein sequence: CASRRGGGYGYTF.

This clonotype was detected ten times or more. The gene calls are TRBV28 and TRBJ2-2; the D is unclear. The germline CDR1 and CDR2 sequences are MDHEN and SYDVKM. The V and J ends lost 5 bases and 7 bases respectively, with 14 bases between them. The CDR3 sequence is 14 residues long. The CDR3 coding sequence is TGTGCCAGCAGTCTGACCCAGGAACACGGGGAGCTGTTTTTT. Its translation is CASSLTQEHGELFF.

This clonotype was picked up many times. The chain joins TRBV2 to TRBJ2-3; D unresolved. CDR3 length: 12 residues. Trimming left V 8 bases short and J 2 bases short, with 8 bases between. Germline CDR1 reads SNHLY; CDR2 reads FYNNEI. In DNA form, the CDR3 reads TGTGCCAGCTCGGGTTTCACAGATACGCAGTATTTT. It yields the protein CASSGFTDTQYF. The full variable domain, in which reference TRBV2 and TRBJ2-3 provide the parts outside the CDR3, is EPEVTQTPSHQVTQMGQEVILRCVPISNHLYFYWYRQILGQKVEFLVSFYNNEISEKSEIFDDQFSVERPDGSNFTLKIRSTKLEDSAMYFCASSGFTDTQYFGPGTRLTVL.